This TCR beta chain was sequenced in a study of naive and memory T cell subsets. General study results and limits: Over 95% of naive TCR sequences appeared only once, unlike memory subsets. A few larger clonotypes appeared in naive repertoires, especially CD8, possibly memory cells re-expressing CD45RA. Activation and differentiation may alter RNA-based TCR counts.

This clonotype was seen ten or more times. What it recognizes is unknown. Both TRBC1 and TRBC2 were covered by a beta constant-region primer of two equimolar oligonucleotides. Ligated cDNA was amplified by four rounds of PCR with nested alpha and beta constant-region primers and SP2. Ligation attached a single-stranded oligonucleotide with a 12-nucleotide UMI and the SP2 primer to the cDNA 3' end. Each CDR3 protein is one row after TCRdb ran MiXCR on the UMI-ligation and nested PCR reads. This sample has roughly 83,000 distinct CDR3 sequences, with about 11% found just once. Four subsets defined by CD45RA and CD27 were sorted after CD3, CD4, CD8 and live/dead staining. The sample comprised naive CD4+ T cells from blood. This sequence originates from a human donor in good health.

The CDR3 DNA is TGTGCCAGCAGCGCCAATGAGCAGTTCTTC. This codes for CASSANEQFF. This chain connects TRBV7-9 to TRBJ2-1; D unclear. V lost 5 bases to trimming and J lost 6 bases, with 2 bases between them. Per germline, CDR1 SEHNR and CDR2 FQNEAQ (reference sequence). This CDR3 comprises 10 residues.